The next 18 T cell receptor beta chains were all read from a single sample in a study of T cells after yellow fever vaccination. TCRdb fed the 5' RACE reads into MiXCR, producing one record per CDR3 protein. The repertoire includes 250,000 or so distinct CDR3 sequences, about 7.1% of them detected once, and roughly 0.86% sits in the top ten. This specimen was CD4+ T cells sorted from PBMCs, taken 15 days after the yellow fever booster vaccination. The receptors shown here come from a young man who received the YFV17D yellow fever vaccine.

The V and J genes are TRBV28 and TRBJ2-5; the D gene is possibly TRBD2 (6 bases). The ends were cut back, 1 base at V and 2 bases at J, with 14 bases in the middle. Germline CDR1 and CDR2: MDHEN and SYDVKM. This CDR3 contains 16 residues. The CDR3 bases are TGTGCCAGCAGTTTATTGGGGGGAGTAGGACAAGAGACCCAGTACTTC. Amino acid sequence: CASSLLGGVGQETQYF.

The sample holds many counts of this clonotype. The V call is TRBV28, the J call TRBJ2-1; 8 nucleotides agree with TRBD2. The CDR3 runs to 16 residues. Germline V gene data show CDR1 as MDHEN and CDR2 as SYDVKM. V dropped 5 bases and J dropped 8; count of bases not matched to a gene: 14. CDR3 region: CASSPPGGAWGYEQFF. CDR3 DNA: TGTGCCAGCAGTCCCCCGGGGGGGGCCTGGGGCTATGAGCAGTTCTTC.

The sample holds many counts of this clonotype. V and J are TRBV4-2 and TRBJ1-1; 8 bases map to TRBD1. From germline, CDR1 is LGHNA and CDR2 YNFKEQ. CDR3 length equals 17 residues. V shed 0 bases, J shed 5 bases, and the junction held 11 bases outside the gene matches. The CDR3 protein is CASSQDPSTGDLTEAFF. In DNA form, the CDR3 reads TGTGCCAGCAGCCAAGACCCGTCGACAGGGGATTTGACTGAAGCTTTCTTT.

V and J are TRBV28 and TRBJ2-7; a possible D gene is TRBD2 (5 bases). The CDR3 runs 13 residues. Germline CDR1 MDHEN, CDR2 SYDVKM. V gave up 2 bases and J gave up 4 bases, with 9 bases separating them. The CDR3 sequence: CASSLPPGYEQYF. CDR3 bases: TGTGCCAGCAGTTTACCCCCGGGGTACGAGCAGTACTTC.

V usage is TRBV7-9 and J usage is TRBJ2-7; the match to TRBD2 covers 10 bases. The germline V gene encodes CDR1 SEHNR and CDR2 FQNEAQ (reference sequence). After removal of 6 bases from V and 2 bases from J, the junction contained 4 bases not matched to a gene. CDR3 length: 14 amino acids. The CDR3 coding sequence is TGTGCCAGCAGTGGACTAGCGGAGGCCTACGAGCAGTACTTC. This encodes CASSGLAEAYEQYF. Full variable domain (rest looked up from reference TRBV7-9 and TRBJ2-7): DTGVSQNPRHKITKRGQNVTFRCDPISEHNRLYWYRQTLGQGPEFLTYFQNEAQLEKSRLLSDRFSAERPKGSFSTLEIQRTEQGDSAMYLCASSGLAEAYEQYFGPGTRLTVT.

This clonotype has more than one count but fewer than ten. CDR3 in DNA: TGTGCCAGCACCACGGACCGGGCCCAGTACTTC. Amino acid sequence: CASTTDRAQYF. The chain links TRBV7-2 to TRBJ2-5, with no clear D. Germline V gives CDR1 SGHTA, CDR2 FQGNSA. This CDR3 spans 11 amino acids. V was clipped by 7 bases and J by 9 bases, with 12 bases between them. Supplemented by reference TRBV7-2 and TRBJ2-5, the full variable domain reads GAGVSQSPSNKVTEKGKDVELRCDPISGHTALYWYRQSLGQGLEFLIYFQGNSAPDKSGLPSDRFSAERTGGSVSTLTIQRTQQEDSAVYLCASTTDRAQYFGPGTRLLVL.

This clonotype was detected many times. This sequence joins TRBV7-9 and TRBJ1-4, with 8 bases identical to TRBD1. The CDR3 is 16 residues long. From germline, CDR1 is SEHNR and CDR2 FQNEAQ (reference sequence). Germline trimming cut 4 bases from V and 7 bases from J; bases unmatched to any gene: 11. CDR3 nucleotide sequence: TGTGCCAGCAGCTACGCTACAGGGGGAGGCAGTGAAAAACTGTTTTTT. Its protein product is CASSYATGGGSEKLFF.

Only a few counts were recorded for this clonotype. The chain uses TRBV12-3 or TRBV12-4 and TRBJ2-7, with no clear D. The CDR3 covers 14 residues. Trimming removed 5 bases at V and 3 bases at J, with 14 bases between. The CDR3 here is CASSPSRTNYEQYF. CDR3 coding DNA: TGTGCCAGCAGTCCCTCCCGGACCAACTACGAGCAGTACTTC.

V is TRBV5-4 and J is TRBJ2-2, with TRBD2 matching 9 bases. This CDR3 is built from 16 residues. Per the germline V gene, CDR1 is SGHNT and CDR2 is YYREEE (reference sequence). The V gene end was trimmed by 1 base and the J gene end by 4 bases; junction bases not matched to a gene: 5. The CDR3 region has the DNA TGTGCCAGCAGCTTGACCAGCGGGAGGCGCACCGGGGAGCTGTTTTTT. This sequence encodes CASSLTSGRRTGELFF. The whole variable domain, remainder taken from reference TRBV5-4 and TRBJ2-2, is ETGVTQSPTHLIKTRGQQVTLRCSSQSGHNTVSWYQQALGQGPQFIFQYYREEENGRGNFPPRFSGLQFPNYSSELNVNALELDDSALYLCASSLTSGRRTGELFFGEGSRLTVL.

The J gene is TRBJ1-1, the V gene TRBV12-3 or TRBV12-4; no reliable D call. The CDR3 runs to 13 residues. Trimming pared 8 bases from V and 1 base from J, leaving 11 bases between. The CDR3 is CASHLVANTEAFF. As DNA, the CDR3 is TGTGCCAGCCATTTGGTCGCGAACACTGAAGCTTTCTTT.

This clonotype was detected only a few times. This chain joins TRBV30 and TRBJ1-1; perhaps TRBD1 as D (6 bases). Germline lookup yields CDR1 GTSNPN and CDR2 SVGIG (reference sequence). The CDR3 length is 14 residues. The V end was cut by 5 bases, the J end by 8 bases, with 21 bases between. The CDR3 reads CAWVLGGYNPEAFF. The CDR3 coding sequence is TGTGCCTGGGTACTAGGGGGATATAACCCCGAAGCTTTCTTT.

This clonotype was seen only a few times. The chain couples TRBV5-6 to TRBJ2-5; 13 positions match TRBD2. Germline V gives CDR1 SGHDT, CDR2 YYEEEE. V lost 5 bases and J lost 1; bases outside the gene matches: 5. This CDR3 has 16 residues. This chain's CDR3 is CASRTSGRWGQETQYF. The DNA for the CDR3 is TGTGCCAGCAGGACTAGCGGGAGGTGGGGCCAAGAGACCCAGTACTTC.

V usage is TRBV12-3 or TRBV12-4 and J usage is TRBJ2-6; either TRBD1 or TRBD2 may supply D (7 bases each). The CDR3 has 17 residues. Between the trimmed V and J ends, which lost 5 bases and 2 bases, there was a span of 16 bases. The chain's CDR3 is CASSLFRGGTGANVLTF. The CDR3 bases are TGTGCCAGCAGTCTCTTCAGGGGGGGGACTGGGGCCAACGTCCTGACTTTC.

This clonotype turned up a few times. V gene TRBV14 combines with J gene TRBJ2-7; 10 bases match TRBD1. Trimming took 6 bases from V and 7 from J; bases not matched to a gene: 12. CDR1 SGHDN and CDR2 FVKESK come from the germline V gene. The CDR3 is made up of 15 amino acids. CDR3 in amino acids: CASSHRDRGPGEQYF. The CDR3 region has the DNA TGTGCCAGCAGTCACCGGGACAGGGGACCGGGGGAGCAGTACTTC.

The V call is TRBV28, the J call TRBJ2-7; TRBD1 matches 9 bases. This CDR3 is built from 13 residues. Germline-derived CDR1 and CDR2 are MDHEN and SYDVKM. V lost 9 bases to trimming and J lost 4 bases; unmatched junction nucleotides: 7. The CDR3 region is CASKTGGVYEQYF. The DNA for the CDR3 is TGTGCCAGTAAAACAGGGGGCGTGTACGAGCAGTACTTC. The full variable domain, with the rest looked up from reference TRBV28 and TRBJ2-7, is DVKVTQSSRYLVKRTGEKVFLECVQDMDHENMFWYRQDPGLGLRLIYFSYDVKMKEKGDIPEGYSVSREKKERFSLILESASTNQTSMYLCASKTGGVYEQYFGPGTRLTVT.

This sequence joins TRBV5-4 and TRBJ2-7, with unresolved D. V lost 2 bases, J lost 2 bases, and 5 bases lay in between. CDR3 size: 12 residues. Germline V gene lookup returns CDR1 SGHNT and CDR2 YYREEE (reference sequence). CDR3 sequence: CASSFMAYEQYF. In DNA, the CDR3 is TGTGCCAGCAGCTTTATGGCCTACGAGCAGTACTTC.

This clonotype was seen at least ten times. The chain joins TRBV4-3 to TRBJ2-1; 9 bases agree with TRBD1. The CDR3 loop spans 15 amino acids. The trim removed 3 bases at V and 5 bases at J, leaving 5 bases unmatched. Germline CDR1 is LGHNA and CDR2 is YSLEER. The CDR3 loop reads CASSQAGQGNNEQFF. The CDR3, as DNA: TGCGCCAGCAGCCAGGCGGGACAGGGAAACAATGAGCAGTTCTTC.

This clonotype was seen at least ten times. V is TRBV10-2 and J is TRBJ2-3, with 8 nucleotides matching TRBD2. Losses at the gene ends were 6 bases for V and 4 bases for J; bases not matched to a gene: 12. CDR1 is WSHSY and CDR2 is SAAADI in the germline V gene. This CDR3 region has 16 residues. Here the CDR3 DNA reads TGCGCCAGCAGCCCCTCGGGACTAGATGGTGCAGATACGCAGTATTTT. It codes for CASSPSGLDGADTQYF.